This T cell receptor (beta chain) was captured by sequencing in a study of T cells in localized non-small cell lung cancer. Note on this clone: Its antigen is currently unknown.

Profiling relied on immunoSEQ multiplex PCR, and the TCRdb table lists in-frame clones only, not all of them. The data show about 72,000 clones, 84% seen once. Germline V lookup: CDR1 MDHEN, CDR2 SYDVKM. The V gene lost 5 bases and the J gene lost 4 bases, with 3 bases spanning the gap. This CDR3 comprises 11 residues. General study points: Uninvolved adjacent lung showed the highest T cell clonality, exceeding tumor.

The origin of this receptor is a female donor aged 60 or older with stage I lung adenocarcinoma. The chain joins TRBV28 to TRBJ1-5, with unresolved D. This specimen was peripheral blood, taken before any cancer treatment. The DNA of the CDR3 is TGTGCCAGCAGTCAAAATCAGCCCCAGCATTTT. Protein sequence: CASSQNQPQHF.